The T cell receptor beta chain under discussion was sequenced for a study of blood T cells in healthy people across ages. Primers used in a second PCR of about 6 to 12 cycles were a sample-barcoded 5' primer and a J-beta primer mix. MiXCR was run by TCRdb on the 5' RACE reads, yielding one entry per CDR3 protein. The sample contains about 1.7 million distinct CDR3 sequences, 28% of which appear only once. The CDR3 has 16 residues. V gave up 5 bases and J gave up 0 bases, with 19 bases separating them. Germline assignment: CDR1 DFQATT and CDR2 SNEGSKA (reference sequence). Sequenced: blood. The receptor was derived from a young woman in good health. This sequence joins TRBV20-1 and TRBJ2-5, with D hard to call. CDR3 bases: TGCAGTGCTCCCCGTAATGATTATAAGTACCAAGAGACCCAGTACTTC. Its translation: CSAPRNDYKYQETQYF.